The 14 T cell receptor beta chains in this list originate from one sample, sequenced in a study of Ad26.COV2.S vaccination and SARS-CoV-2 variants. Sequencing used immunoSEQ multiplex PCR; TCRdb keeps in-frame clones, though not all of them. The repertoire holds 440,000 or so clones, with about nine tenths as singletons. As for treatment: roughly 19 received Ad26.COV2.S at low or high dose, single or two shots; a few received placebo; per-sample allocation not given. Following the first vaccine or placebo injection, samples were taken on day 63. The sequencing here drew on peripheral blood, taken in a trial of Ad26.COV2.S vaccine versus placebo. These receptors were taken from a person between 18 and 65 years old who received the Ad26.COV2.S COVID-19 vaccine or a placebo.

The CDR3 spells CASSYYREPGELFF. The CDR3 DNA reads TGTGCCAGCAGTTACTACAGGGAGCCCGGGGAGCTGTTTTTT. The genes are TRBV6-2 or TRBV6-3 and TRBJ2-2, with a weak D call TRBD1 (6 bases). Germline CDR1 is MNHEY and CDR2 is SVGEGT. V was trimmed by 1 base and J by 6 bases, leaving 9 bases between them. The CDR3 consists of 14 residues.

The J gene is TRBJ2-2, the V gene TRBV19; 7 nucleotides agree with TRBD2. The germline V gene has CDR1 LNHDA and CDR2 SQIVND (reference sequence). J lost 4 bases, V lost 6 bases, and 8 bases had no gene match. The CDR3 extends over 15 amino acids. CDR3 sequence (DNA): TGTGCCAGTAGATCGTCGCGGGGGAGCACCGGGGAGCTGTTTTTT. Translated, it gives CASRSSRGSTGELFF.

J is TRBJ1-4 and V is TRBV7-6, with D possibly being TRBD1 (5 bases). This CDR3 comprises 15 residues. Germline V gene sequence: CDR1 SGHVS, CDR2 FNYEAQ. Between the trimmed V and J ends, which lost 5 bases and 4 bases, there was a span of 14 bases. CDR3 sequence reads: CASSPGTPYNEKLFF. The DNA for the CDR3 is TGTGCCAGCAGCCCAGGGACGCCGTATAATGAAAAACTGTTTTTT.

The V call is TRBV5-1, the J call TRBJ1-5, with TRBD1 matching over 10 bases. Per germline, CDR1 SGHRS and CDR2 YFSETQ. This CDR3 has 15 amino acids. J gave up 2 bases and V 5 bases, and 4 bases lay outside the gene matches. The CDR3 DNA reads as TGCGCCAGCAGGCCGACAGGGGGCCGCAATCAGCCCCAGCATTTT. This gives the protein CASRPTGGRNQPQHF.

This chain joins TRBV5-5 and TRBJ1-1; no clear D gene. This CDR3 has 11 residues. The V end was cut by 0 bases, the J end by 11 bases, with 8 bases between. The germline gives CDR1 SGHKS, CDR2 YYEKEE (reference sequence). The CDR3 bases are TGTGCCAGCAGCTTGGAGTCGCGGGCTTTCTTT. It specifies CASSLESRAFF. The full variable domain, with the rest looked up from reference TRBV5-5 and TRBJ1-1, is DAGVTQSPTHLIKTRGQQVTLRCSPISGHKSVSWYQQVLGQGPQFIFQYYEKEERGRGNFPDRFSARQFPNYSSELNVNALLLGDSALYLCASSLESRAFFGQGTRLTVV.

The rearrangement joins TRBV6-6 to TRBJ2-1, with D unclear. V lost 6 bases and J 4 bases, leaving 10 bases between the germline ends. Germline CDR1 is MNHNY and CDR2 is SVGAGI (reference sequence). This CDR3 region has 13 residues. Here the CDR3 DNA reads TGTGCCAGCAGCTACGGACGTTACAATGAGCAGTTCTTC. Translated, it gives CASSYGRYNEQFF.

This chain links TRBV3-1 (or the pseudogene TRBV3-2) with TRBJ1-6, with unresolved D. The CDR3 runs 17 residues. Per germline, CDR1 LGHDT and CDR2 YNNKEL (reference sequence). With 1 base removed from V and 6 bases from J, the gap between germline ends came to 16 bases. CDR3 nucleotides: TGTGCCAGCAGCCAAGCCAACCCGTGGGTTTCTAATTCACCCCTCCACTTT. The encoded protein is CASSQANPWVSNSPLHF.

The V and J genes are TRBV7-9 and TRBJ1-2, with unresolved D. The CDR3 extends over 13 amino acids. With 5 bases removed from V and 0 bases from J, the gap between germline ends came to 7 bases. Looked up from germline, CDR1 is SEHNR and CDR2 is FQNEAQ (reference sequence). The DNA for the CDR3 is TGTGCCAGCAGCCTGGAAGCTAACTATGGCTACACCTTC. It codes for CASSLEANYGYTF.

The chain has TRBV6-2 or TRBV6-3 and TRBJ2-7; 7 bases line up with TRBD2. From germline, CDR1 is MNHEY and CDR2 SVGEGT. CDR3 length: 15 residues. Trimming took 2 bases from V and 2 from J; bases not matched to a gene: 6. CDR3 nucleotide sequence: TGTGCCAGCAGTTACACCGGGACTACCACCTACGAGCAGTACTTC. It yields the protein CASSYTGTTTYEQYF.

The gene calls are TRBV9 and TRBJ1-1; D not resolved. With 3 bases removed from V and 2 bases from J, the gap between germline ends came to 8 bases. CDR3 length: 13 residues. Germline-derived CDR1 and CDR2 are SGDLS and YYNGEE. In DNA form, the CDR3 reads TGTGCCAGCAGCGGGCAGGCCAACACTGAAGCTTTCTTT. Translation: CASSGQANTEAFF.

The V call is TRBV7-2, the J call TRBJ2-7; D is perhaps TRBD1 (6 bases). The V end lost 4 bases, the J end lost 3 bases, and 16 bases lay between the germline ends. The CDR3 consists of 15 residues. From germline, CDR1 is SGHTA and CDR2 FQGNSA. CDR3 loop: CASSSSGHLVYEQYF. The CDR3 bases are TGTGCCAGCAGCTCCTCGGGACACCTTGTCTACGAGCAGTACTTC.

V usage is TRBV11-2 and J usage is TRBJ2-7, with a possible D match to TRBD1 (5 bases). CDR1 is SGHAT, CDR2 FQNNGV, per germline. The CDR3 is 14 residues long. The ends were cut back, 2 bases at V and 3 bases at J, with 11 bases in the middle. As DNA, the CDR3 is TGTGCCAGCAGCTTATCAGGGATGGGCTACGAGCAGTACTTC. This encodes CASSLSGMGYEQYF.

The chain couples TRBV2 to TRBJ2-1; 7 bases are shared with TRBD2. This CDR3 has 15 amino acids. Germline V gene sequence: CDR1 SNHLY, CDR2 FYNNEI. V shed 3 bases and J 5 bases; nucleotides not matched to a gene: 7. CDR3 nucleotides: TGTGCCAGCAGTGATGCCGGGACTACCAACAATGAGCAGTTCTTC. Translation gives CASSDAGTTNNEQFF.

This CDR3 is CAWSSQGDQPQHF. The CDR3, as DNA: TGTGCCTGGAGCTCACAGGGAGATCAGCCCCAGCATTTT. V gene TRBV30 combines with J gene TRBJ1-5; TRBD1 is a possible D gene (6 bases). CDR3 size: 13 residues. The V end was cut by 3 bases, the J end by 5 bases, with 11 bases between. In germline, CDR1 is GTSNPN, CDR2 SVGIG (reference sequence).